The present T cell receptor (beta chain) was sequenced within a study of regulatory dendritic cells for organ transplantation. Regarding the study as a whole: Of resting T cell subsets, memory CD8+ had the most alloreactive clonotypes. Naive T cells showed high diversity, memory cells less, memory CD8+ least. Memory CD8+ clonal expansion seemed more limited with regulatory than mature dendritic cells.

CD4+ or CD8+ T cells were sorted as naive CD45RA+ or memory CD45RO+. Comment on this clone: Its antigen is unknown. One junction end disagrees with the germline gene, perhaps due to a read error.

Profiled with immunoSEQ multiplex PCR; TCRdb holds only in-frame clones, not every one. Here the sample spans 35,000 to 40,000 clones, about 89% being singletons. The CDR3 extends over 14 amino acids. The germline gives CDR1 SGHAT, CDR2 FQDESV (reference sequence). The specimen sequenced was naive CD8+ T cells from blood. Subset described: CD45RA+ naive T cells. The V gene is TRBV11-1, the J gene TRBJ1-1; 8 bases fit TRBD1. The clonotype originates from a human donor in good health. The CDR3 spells CASSLERWAGGGIF. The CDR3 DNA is TGTGCCAGCAGCTTAGAGCGGTGGGCAGGGGGCGGCATCTTT.